The T cell receptor beta chain under discussion was sequenced for a study of radiotherapy plus CTLA-4 blockade in lung cancer. Notes on this clone: What it recognizes is unknown.

Sequenced by immunoSEQ multiplex PCR; TCRdb stores in-frame clones only, minus some. The data hold around 70,000 clones, with around 83% observed a single time. Study observations and caveats: Clones of tumor-derived TCRs expanded in blood after radiotherapy plus ipilimumab. The authors reported that early blood T cell clone dynamics, with interferon-beta, best predicted response.

V gave up 3 bases and J gave up 0 bases, with 15 bases separating them. The CDR3 has 17 residues. Per germline, CDR1 MDHEN and CDR2 SYDVKM. The chain has TRBV28 and TRBJ2-4; D is ambiguous. The sample here was peripheral blood, taken from a patient treated with radiotherapy plus ipilimumab. The TCR sequence derives from a human donor with non-small cell lung cancer who had a partial response to radiotherapy plus ipilimumab. In DNA form, the CDR3 reads TGTGCCAGCAGTTTGTGGCAGCTAGAATTAGCCAAAAACATTCAGTACTTC. It codes for CASSLWQLELAKNIQYF.